This T cell receptor (beta chain) emerged from a study of cytomegalovirus exposure and HLA in healthy donors (dated by TCRdb to about 2017). General notes on the study: According to an earlier analysis of a few hundred of the donors, some 180 million T cells yielded approximately 120 million unique TCR beta sequences and 276 Gb of sequence data. An early release that covered several hundred HLA-typed donors contained approximately 300 gigabases of sequencing data and tens of millions of unique TCR sequences. Among the roughly 400 genotyped donors, around 81% belonged to the genetic ancestry cluster associated with self-reported Caucasian donors. The study was designed to test whether signatures of past pathogen exposure could be identified by cataloging public T cell receptors. The T cell repertoires of 550 to 850 subjects were profiled by immunosequencing and related to cytomegalovirus serostatus. Besides the first cohort of roughly 660 subjects, a separate validation cohort made up of over 100 different subjects was used. To predict cytomegalovirus infection status, the study combined high-throughput TCR immunosequencing, statistical association of individual TCRs with disease status, and machine learning. In a later analysis, previously published TCR beta repertoires from roughly 710 donors were re-analyzed and high-resolution HLA genotyping was added so that TCR occurrence patterns could be studied. The later analysis used no new phenotypic data to find candidate immune exposures, relying instead on TCR beta sequences and their occurrence across donors. In an earlier analysis of a few hundred of the donors, high-throughput TCR beta sequencing was used to judge whether each TCR beta V gene segment behaved as functional or pseudogenic. Alongside the repertoire data, information on donor age, sex, ethnicity and CMV serostatus was compiled. A later genetic analysis took genome-wide SNP genotypes for about 55% of the roughly 670 donors and used that subset as a discovery cohort. All discovery cohort repertoires had been generated on a single sequencing platform. HLA typing covered class I and class II loci at four-digit resolution. Typing coverage varied by locus: roughly 629-640 donors for A, B, C, DRB1 and DQB1; 522 for DQA1; over 600 for DPA1; roughly 450 for DPB1. Because of strong linkage in the cohort, a few DR-DQ haplotypes were treated as single units for association and clustering. Among around 400 genotyped donors of the cohort, an average of about 240,000 unique TCR beta nucleotide sequences were sequenced per donor, approximately 20% of them non-productive. The full study reports these points: When HLA alleles, especially DR and DQ, strongly co-occurred, TCR associations were difficult to assign to individual alleles. Cytomegalovirus status was reported to be diagnosed by the classifier with high specificity and sensitivity in both the original and validation cohorts. Presence/absence analyses assumed roughly uniform sequencing depth across donors, an assumption that may not hold. In a later analysis, some 18,000 TCR beta sequences were associated with specific HLA alleles at a false discovery rate of 0.05. The sequencing pipeline was judged likely to have produced a cluster of highly shared sequence variants as a technical artifact. Immune exposure information for the cohort was limited to CMV serostatus. It was suggested by the authors that the approach could potentially be generalized to other disease states and immunological phenotypes. In a later analysis, most CMV-associated TCR beta chains were found to appear HLA-restricted, with HLA associations seemingly driven largely by CMV exposure. Because HLA typing was missing for some donors at each locus, association tests included only the typed subset. Broadly in line with IMGT annotations, most TCR beta V segments showed up in productive rearrangements about 87% or about 30% of the time in an earlier analysis of 450 to 600 of the donors. A further reported finding was that TCR beta sequences accurately predicted the HLA-A and HLA-B alleles for most subjects in the first cohort. While some public TCRs were present in many individuals, most TCR sequences turned up only very rarely across donors. V-gene and J-gene trimming of TCR beta chains was associated with a missense DCLRE1C variant in a later genetic analysis, and the association was replicated in an independent cohort. In the study, approximately 160 TCR beta chains were listed as associated with cytomegalovirus. Three of the identified cytomegalovirus-associated TCR beta chains were confirmed in vitro to be specific for cytomegalovirus antigens. Some IMGT-functional V segments, including TRBV6-2 and TRBV6-3, could not be distinguished by the 87-base-pair reads and were therefore excluded. In this cohort, only TCR beta chains were sequenced, and detectable features were limited by the absence of alpha or paired-chain data. A later analysis found that HLA-associated TCR beta chains were more clonally expanded and had lower generation probabilities than equally common non-associated chains. In a later analysis, the rate of TCR association differed among HLA loci, with DRB1 alleles having the most associated TCRs and HLA-C alleles having the fewest. Because counts were too low, about 15 rarely observed V segments, including chromosome 9 orphons, were left out of the earlier analysis of over 550 of the donors. According to a later genetic analysis, donors in an Asian-associated ancestry cluster had fewer N-insertions in productive TCRs than the roughly 660-donor mean. According to a later analysis, parvovirus B19, influenza, CMV and Epstein-Barr virus appeared linked to several top co-occurrence clusters. Correlated functional status among segregating V segments might be attributable to linkage disequilibrium, but an unknown experimental factor could not be ruled out.

A note on this clone: Its antigen is not yet known. Nothing much larger sits one base from this clone, and base qualities are not available.

The cohort was made up of 650 to 700 healthy bone marrow donors. At the time of sampling, all cohort members were nominally healthy, though unrecorded immune exposures were likely present. CMV serostatus was recorded as positive for 289 and negative for about 55% of the roughly 700 cohort members, whereas no CMV serostatus was recorded for the donor in question. Every donor gave a peripheral blood sample, and the peripheral blood mononuclear cells from that sample were used for TCR beta sequencing. The Qiagen DNeasy Blood Extraction Kit was used to extract genomic DNA from the blood cell samples. The CDR3 numbers 11 residues from cysteine through phenylalanine. The CDR3 DNA has 33 bases and is translated from base 1. For CDR1 and CDR2, the germline V gene lists SNHLY and FYNNEI. Deletion took 2 bases off V and 7 bases off J, with a span of 5 bases between the germline ends. The method behind the library was the immunoSEQ multiplex PCR assay. The multiplex PCR relied on a mix of 60 forward primers for TCR Vbeta segments and 13 reverse primers for TCR Jbeta segments. Amplification of the CDR3 region of rearranged TCR beta genes was performed with a multiplex PCR assay on genomic DNA. The Illumina HiSeq System was used to sequence the amplified TCR beta libraries as 87-base-pair reads. The original methods were these. A later analysis tallied 80 million to 95 million unique TCR beta chains across the 700 or so repertoires, and some 12 million of those chains were shared by two or more donors. Raw reads were error-corrected and collapsed into unique sequences by a nearest-neighbor algorithm in which closely related sequences were merged to remove PCR and sequencing errors. Alignment of CDR3 sequences to IMGT reference sequences was used to assign V, D and J gene segments. For a sequence to be retained, a match of at least six nucleotides was required to both a V gene segment and a J gene segment. A rearrangement was called productive if the CDR3 had no stop codons and remained in frame with V and J, and every other rearrangement was called non-productive. CDR3 was defined by IMGT convention, running from the second conserved V-encoded cysteine to the conserved J-encoded phenylalanine. The earlier analysis of 587 of the donors excluded any sequence lacking an unambiguous match to a single V gene segment. An earlier analysis of several hundred of the donors called V segments functional above 56.7% productive rearrangements and segregating when the between-donor standard deviation exceeded 5%. A statistical classification framework was built for diagnosing cytomegalovirus status from the catalog of TCR beta chain sequences. In a later analysis, V and J genes were assigned by comparing TCR nucleotide sequences against IMGT/GENE-DB human TR gene sequences. In a later analysis, CDR3 sequences and most-parsimonious VDJ recombination scenarios were assigned using the TCRdist pipeline. A later analysis defined each TCR beta chain by its CDR3 amino acid sequence plus V-gene family, and excluded reads lacking a unique V-gene family. In a later analysis, 500 to 650 highly shared, low-generation-probability nucleotide sequences were removed to address suspected cross-contamination and a sequencing artifact. For each public chain, a later analysis derived a clonal expansion index from normalized ranks of inferred template counts within each repertoire. In a later analysis, generation probabilities were computed using a VDJ recombination model fitted to out-of-frame rearrangements, and the results were checked against IGoR. In a later analysis, hypergeometric tests were used to score TCR-TCR, TCR-HLA and TCR-CMV co-occurrence, with a repertoire-size bias correction applied to TCR pairs. To estimate false discovery rates, a later analysis permuted the HLA or CMV assignments 20 times. In a later analysis, co-occurring TCRs were grouped with DBSCAN, and TCRdist sequence similarity was added when clustering was performed within HLA-allele-positive subsets. For co-occurrence clustering, repertoires with fewer than 30,000 or more than 120,000 public chains were excluded, along with about five repertoires with anomalous nucleotide sharing. The source is immuneACCESS, and TCRdb retained only in-frame sequences with V and J called. Part of the clones is not carried over; for the studies checked, unresolved V genes explain less than half of this, and the remainder is unexplained. From that table come the V and J calls and clone size; the DNA was used to work out D and trimming. For this sample the table gives some 170,000 clones, of which approximately 72% were detected only once. The ten largest make up about 2.5% of the sample.

This receptor was identified in a human donor in good health. Sequenced: PBMCs. The sequence joins TRBV2 to TRBJ2-5; D gene: possibly TRBD1, on 5 matching bases. The nucleotide sequence is given as TGTGCCAGCAGTGAAACAGGGACCCAGTACTTC. Translated, it reads CASSETGTQYF.